This T cell receptor beta chain was identified during a study of control samples from healthy donors and cancer patients. Data came from immunoSEQ multiplex PCR; TCRdb stores just in-frame clones and leaves some out. The table shows around 140,000 clones, with more than 90% occurring only once. This CDR3 is 15 amino acids long. Trimming shortened V by 5 bases and J by 4 bases, and 16 bases separated the two germline ends. Germline V CDR1 and CDR2: SGHAT, FQNNGV. The clonotype comes from a man between 18 and 35 years old in good health. The gene calls are TRBV11-2 and TRBJ2-3; D is perhaps TRBD2 (6 bases). Sequenced sample: blood. CDR3 region: CASSPTRFFADTQYF. DNA of the CDR3: TGTGCCAGCAGCCCGACTAGGTTCTTCGCAGATACGCAGTATTTT.